This T cell receptor beta chain stems from a study of beta chain features in type 1 diabetes. Whole-study results and caveats: A definitive answer on HLA type influencing TCRB rearrangement was not reached here.

Expressed TCRB transcripts were sequenced, since all the RNA that had been isolated was reverse transcribed. Only in-frame clones appear in the TCRdb table, and some are missing; sequencing was by immunoSEQ multiplex PCR. The sample holds 300,000 to 450,000 clones, about 20% seen once. Germline-derived CDR1 and CDR2 are SGHTA and FQGNSA. The CDR3 extends over 13 amino acids. Deletions cut 5 bases from V and 3 bases from J, with 10 bases between. This clone appeared a few times. The antigen is not known. This receptor was obtained from a woman aged 18 to 35 in good health. The rearrangement uses TRBV7-2 and TRBJ1-2, with D possibly TRBD1 on 6 matching bases. Sequencing used naive CD4+ T cells from blood. The CDR3 sequence is CASSLRQDYGYTF. The CDR3 region has the DNA TGTGCCAGCAGCCTACGACAGGACTATGGCTACACCTTC.